This TCR beta chain was recorded in a study of shared clonotypes between healthy human individuals. General observations from the study: Non-shared clonotypes had lower generation probabilities than clonotypes shared by all four sorted-subset donors.

TCRdb's table, derived via immunoSEQ multiplex PCR, lists solely in-frame clones and lacks some. The repertoire holds roughly 1,600,000 clones, with about 98.5% as singletons. Notes on this clone: The antigen is undetermined.

Sequencing was done on a sample of naive CD4+ T cells sorted from blood. Subset noted: CD45RA+ positively selected. This TCR derives from a man between 25 and 39 years old in good health.

CDR3 amino acids: CASSLGRSGSRVTADTQYF. The CDR3 DNA reads TGTGCCAGCAGCTTAGGCAGGAGCGGGAGCAGGGTCACAGCGGATACGCAGTATTTT. The chain uses TRBV7-9 and TRBJ2-3; TRBD2 matches 8 bases. Per the germline V gene, CDR1 is SEHNR and CDR2 is FQNEAQ (reference sequence). The V segment lost 1 base and the J segment 6 bases; nucleotides outside the gene matches: 18. This CDR3 has 19 amino acids.